Following are 24 T cell receptor beta chains from one sample sequenced in a study of T cell repertoires in cytomegalovirus infection. These receptors have no identified antigens. TCRdb re-derived calls from the reads in MiXCR, one entry per CDR3 protein. The data hold roughly 570,000 distinct CDR3 sequences, with approximately 40% observed a single time. This material consisted of cultured PBMCs, taken from culture after CMV antigen stimulation. The source of these receptors is a human donor in good health (CMV status not recorded). Some clones in this sample may be carry-over from other donors' samples.

The chain links TRBV7-6 to TRBJ1-4; 7 nucleotides align to TRBD1. This CDR3 contains 15 residues. V was pared by 6 bases and J by 4 bases, with 8 bases of the junction left unmatched. Germline lookup yields CDR1 SGHVS and CDR2 FNYEAQ. DNA for the CDR3: TGTGCCAGCAGTAGGACAGGTTCCGTTAATGAAAAACTGTTTTTT. Its translation: CASSRTGSVNEKLFF.

The chain recombines TRBV7-2 with TRBJ1-5, with TRBD1 matching over 8 bases. The V gene's germline CDR1 is SGHTA and CDR2 FQGNSA. Trimming at V came to 2 bases and at J to 7 bases, leaving 16 bases not matched to a gene. The length of the CDR3 is 18 residues. The CDR3 DNA follows: TGTGCCAGCAGCTTAAGGGCCCAACCCTCGACAGGGGTACAGCCCCAGCATTTT. Amino acid sequence: CASSLRAQPSTGVQPQHF.

The rearrangement uses TRBV10-3 and TRBJ1-5; no clear D. From germline, CDR1 is ENHRY and CDR2 SYGVKD. Trimming stripped 5 bases from V and 3 bases from J, with 11 bases between. The CDR3 extends over 14 amino acids. The CDR3 bases are TGTGCCATCAGTCCCGCGGGCTTCAATCAGCCCCAGCATTTT. As protein: CAISPAGFNQPQHF.

This clonotype was seen a handful of times. CDR3 in amino acids: CASSYTSARTSIPYEQYF. The CDR3 nucleotides are TGTGCCAGCAGTTACACCTCTGCGCGAACCTCTATTCCCTACGAGCAGTACTTC. The chain links TRBV6-5 to TRBJ2-7; no reliable D call. Germline V gene lookup returns CDR1 MNHEY and CDR2 SVGAGI. This CDR3 spans 18 amino acids. V was trimmed by 2 bases and J by 2 bases, leaving 22 bases between them.

This clonotype occurred many times. This rearrangement joins TRBV7-2 to TRBJ2-5, with 7 positions matching TRBD2. Germline-derived CDR1 and CDR2 are SGHTA and FQGNSA. This CDR3 is built from 17 residues. The ends lost 1 base at V and 1 base at J; junction bases unmatched: 9. The CDR3 here is CASSLGGSSGPQETQYF. The CDR3 nucleotides are TGTGCCAGCAGCTTAGGGGGGTCTAGCGGACCCCAAGAGACCCAGTACTTC.

This clonotype turned up a few times. The J gene is TRBJ2-5, the V gene TRBV7-9, with a possible D match to TRBD1 (6 bases). CDR3 size: 14 residues. Between the trimmed V and J ends, which lost 0 bases and 2 bases, there was a span of 7 bases. Looked up from germline, CDR1 is SEHNR and CDR2 is FQNEAQ (reference sequence). The CDR3: CASSLAQGQETQYF. The CDR3 nucleotides are TGTGCCAGCAGCTTAGCACAGGGACAAGAGACCCAGTACTTC.

The chain joins TRBV7-2 to TRBJ2-7; 7 positions agree with TRBD1. Trimming removed 3 bases from V and 3 bases from J; junction bases left unmatched: 5. The CDR3 is 14 amino acids. Germline lookup yields CDR1 SGHTA and CDR2 FQGNSA. CDR3 nucleotide sequence: TGTGCCAGCAGCTTCGGTCCAGGGGGCTACGAGCAGTACTTC. The encoded protein is CASSFGPGGYEQYF.

The chain couples TRBV24-1 to TRBJ2-5, with D unclear. The CDR3 has 14 amino acids. Trimming cost V 4 bases and J 4 bases, with 12 bases left between them. Per the germline V gene, CDR1 is KGHDR and CDR2 is SFDVKD. In DNA form, the CDR3 reads TGTGCCACCAGTGAACCCGGCCAGACAGAGACCCAGTACTTC. It codes for CATSEPGQTETQYF.

The chain carries TRBV12-3 or TRBV12-4 and TRBJ2-2, with 10 bases that match TRBD1. CDR3 length: 15 residues. Trimming cost V 5 bases and J 6 bases; bases outside gene matches: 6. CDR3 nucleotides: TGTGCCAGCAGTCAAAGACAGGGGGCGCCCGGGGAGCTGTTTTTT. It specifies CASSQRQGAPGELFF.

This clonotype was counted ten times or more. The chain recombines TRBV7-8 with TRBJ2-5, with D possibly TRBD1 on 6 matching bases. This CDR3 has 17 amino acids. Trimming removed 2 bases at V and 0 bases at J, with 16 bases between. Germline V gives CDR1 SGHVS, CDR2 FQNEAQ. The CDR3 sequence is CASSLSRTVSYQETQYF. In DNA, the CDR3 is TGTGCCAGCAGCTTAAGTCGGACAGTATCGTACCAAGAGACCCAGTACTTC.

This clonotype has ten or more counts. This chain links TRBV7-2 with TRBJ2-7; D is perhaps TRBD1 (5 bases). Germline V gene sequence: CDR1 SGHTA, CDR2 FQGNSA. The V end lost 5 bases, the J end lost 2 bases, and 16 bases lay between the germline ends. The CDR3 is 15 residues long. CDR3 sequence: CASSPTVALPYEQYF. The CDR3 bases are TGTGCCAGCAGCCCGACAGTCGCCCTTCCCTACGAGCAGTACTTC. Full variable domain (missing parts from reference TRBV7-2 and TRBJ2-7): GAGVSQSPSNKVTEKGKDVELRCDPISGHTALYWYRQSLGQGLEFLIYFQGNSAPDKSGLPSDRFSAERTGGSVSTLTIQRTQQEDSAVYLCASSPTVALPYEQYFGPGTRLTVT.

The chain has TRBV6-6 and TRBJ2-7; 7 nucleotides line up with TRBD1. Germline loops: CDR1 MNHNY, CDR2 SVGAGI (reference sequence). The CDR3 is made up of 14 amino acids. After removal of 8 bases from V and 2 bases from J, the junction contained 9 bases not matched to a gene. The CDR3 is CASQHRDSTYEQYF. The CDR3 region has the DNA TGTGCCAGCCAGCACCGGGACAGCACCTACGAGCAGTACTTC.

The CDR3 region is CASSLQWPELFF. In nucleotides, the CDR3 is TGTGCCAGCAGCTTGCAGTGGCCGGAACTGTTTTTT. V is TRBV7-8 and J is TRBJ1-4; D gene uncertain. Trimming removed 3 bases at V and 12 bases at J, with 11 bases between. The CDR3 extends over 12 amino acids. The germline CDR1 and CDR2 sequences are SGHVS and FQNEAQ.

The chain uses TRBV18 and TRBJ1-5, with D unresolved. The CDR3 is 15 residues long. V lost 0 bases to trimming and J lost 4 bases, with 10 bases between them. CDR1 is KGHSH and CDR2 is LQKENI in the germline V gene. In DNA, the CDR3 is TGTGCCAGCTCACCACCGCCCGGCCTGAATCAGCCCCAGCATTTT. Protein product: CASSPPPGLNQPQHF.

The chain joins TRBV2 to TRBJ2-5; maybe TRBD2 (5 bases). The V gene lost 1 base and the J gene lost 1 base, with 13 bases spanning the gap. CDR1 and CDR2 (germline): SNHLY, FYNNEI. There are 16 residues in the CDR3. The DNA of the CDR3 is TGTGCCAGCAGTGAAGGGACCCGGGGAATCCAAGAGACCCAGTACTTC. Translated: CASSEGTRGIQETQYF.

The V and J genes are TRBV11-3 and TRBJ2-3; D is undetermined. Germline loops: CDR1 SGHNT, CDR2 YENEEA. The CDR3 is 12 amino acids. Trimming cost V 6 bases and J 5 bases, with 9 bases left between them. CDR3 sequence reads: CASRVRGDTQYF. The CDR3 DNA follows: TGTGCCAGCAGGGTTAGAGGAGATACGCAGTATTTT.

This clonotype has just a few counts. The chain uses TRBV19 and TRBJ1-1, with 7 bases aligning to TRBD1. Germline V lookup: CDR1 LNHDA, CDR2 SQIVND (reference sequence). This CDR3 comprises 18 residues. V lost 3 bases, J lost 0 bases, and 13 bases stayed unmatched. CDR3 nucleotide sequence: TGTGCCAGTAGTATCCGGGGACAGACAACTACTCTGAACACTGAAGCTTTCTTT. Amino acid sequence: CASSIRGQTTTLNTEAFF.

The gene calls are TRBV14 and TRBJ2-3, with 7 positions matching TRBD2. CDR3 length: 15 amino acids. Germline loops: CDR1 SGHDN, CDR2 FVKESK. The V segment lost 2 bases and the J segment 5 bases; nucleotides outside the gene matches: 7. CDR3 sequence reads: CASSQQSGVGDTQYF. The CDR3 DNA is TGTGCCAGCAGCCAACAGAGCGGGGTAGGAGATACGCAGTATTTT. Drawing the rest from reference TRBV14 and TRBJ2-3, the complete variable domain is EAGVTQFPSHSVIEKGQTVTLRCDPISGHDNLYWYRRVMGKEIKFLLHFVKESKQDESGMPNNRFLAERTGGTYSTLKVQPAELEDSGVYFCASSQQSGVGDTQYFGPGTRLTVL.

The V and J genes are TRBV12-3 or TRBV12-4 and TRBJ1-1, with D possibly matching TRBD1 (5 bases). The germline V and J ends were trimmed by 7 bases and 6 bases, with 15 bases remaining between them. This CDR3 region has 13 residues. CDR3 nucleotides: TGTGCCAGCACCCTCAGGGACGGCGCTGAAGCTTTCTTT. It yields the protein CASTLRDGAEAFF.

This clonotype was observed many times. The gene calls are TRBV7-2 and TRBJ2-7, with TRBD2 matching over 13 bases. Germline trimming cut 6 bases from V and 4 bases from J; bases unmatched to any gene: 6. CDR3 size: 15 residues. Germline values: CDR1 SGHTA, CDR2 FQGNSA. The CDR3 reads CASRTGTSGVYEQYF. In DNA form, the CDR3 reads TGTGCCAGCAGAACCGGGACTAGCGGGGTATACGAGCAGTACTTC.

The rearrangement joins TRBV7-2 to TRBJ1-2, with D possibly being TRBD1 (5 bases). Trimming cost V 1 base and J 5 bases, with 11 bases left between them. The CDR3 contains 14 residues. Germline CDR1 reads SGHTA; CDR2 reads FQGNSA. The CDR3 DNA follows: TGTGCCAGCAGCTTAGGGGCGAAGGGGTATGGCTACACCTTC. Amino acids: CASSLGAKGYGYTF.

This chain uses TRBV7-9 with TRBJ1-2; D not resolved. Per the germline V gene, CDR1 is SEHNR and CDR2 is FQNEAQ (reference sequence). Trimming left V 3 bases short and J 4 bases short, with 15 bases between. The CDR3 contains 15 residues. CDR3 loop: CASSFGIPIPYGYTF. CDR3 bases: TGTGCCAGCAGCTTCGGCATCCCCATTCCCTATGGCTACACCTTC. The full variable domain, with the rest looked up from reference TRBV7-9 and TRBJ1-2, is DTGVSQNPRHKITKRGQNVTFRCDPISEHNRLYWYRQTLGQGPEFLTYFQNEAQLEKSRLLSDRFSAERPKGSFSTLEIQRTEQGDSAMYLCASSFGIPIPYGYTFGSGTRLTVV.

V gene TRBV28 combines with J gene TRBJ1-5; weak D call: TRBD1 (6 bases). CDR1 is MDHEN and CDR2 is SYDVKM in the germline V gene. This CDR3 contains 14 residues. V lost 8 bases, J lost 4 bases, and 15 bases lay in between. The CDR3 DNA sequence: TGTGCCAGCCGAAGGACAGACCAAAATCAGCCCCAGCATTTT. Its translation: CASRRTDQNQPQHF.

This clonotype was counted many times. The chain uses TRBV7-2 and TRBJ1-2; D may be TRBD1 (5 bases). V was cut by 4 bases and J by 1 base, with 10 bases left in between. This CDR3 is built from 14 residues. Germline V gene sequence: CDR1 SGHTA, CDR2 FQGNSA. CDR3 protein: CASSYGGDNYGYTF. CDR3 in DNA: TGTGCCAGCAGCTACGGGGGGGATAACTATGGCTACACCTTC.